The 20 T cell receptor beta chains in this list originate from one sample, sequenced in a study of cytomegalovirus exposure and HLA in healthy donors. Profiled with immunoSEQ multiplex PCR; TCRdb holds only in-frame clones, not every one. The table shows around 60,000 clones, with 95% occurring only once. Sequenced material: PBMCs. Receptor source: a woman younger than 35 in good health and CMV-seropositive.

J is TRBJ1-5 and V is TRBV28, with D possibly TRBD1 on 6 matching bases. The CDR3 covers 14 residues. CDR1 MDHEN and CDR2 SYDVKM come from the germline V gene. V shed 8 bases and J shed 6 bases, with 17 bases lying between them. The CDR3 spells CASLVGGLGQPQHF. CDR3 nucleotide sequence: TGTGCCAGCCTGGTCGGGGGGCTCGGTCAGCCCCAGCATTTT. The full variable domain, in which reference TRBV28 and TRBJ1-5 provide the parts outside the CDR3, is DVKVTQSSRYLVKRTGEKVFLECVQDMDHENMFWYRQDPGLGLRLIYFSYDVKMKEKGDIPEGYSVSREKKERFSLILESASTNQTSMYLCASLVGGLGQPQHFGDGTRLSIL.

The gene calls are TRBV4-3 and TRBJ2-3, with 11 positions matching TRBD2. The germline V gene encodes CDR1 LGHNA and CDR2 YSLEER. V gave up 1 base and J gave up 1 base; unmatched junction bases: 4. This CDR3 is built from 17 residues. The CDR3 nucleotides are TGCGCCAGCAGCCAAGTCAAGACTAGCGGGGGCACAGATACGCAGTATTTT. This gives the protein CASSQVKTSGGTDTQYF.

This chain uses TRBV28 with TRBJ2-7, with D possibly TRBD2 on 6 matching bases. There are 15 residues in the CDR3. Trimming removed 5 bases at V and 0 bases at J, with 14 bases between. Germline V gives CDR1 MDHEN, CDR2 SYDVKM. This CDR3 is CASSPSGWNSYEQYF. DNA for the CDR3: TGTGCCAGCAGTCCAAGCGGGTGGAACTCCTACGAGCAGTACTTC.

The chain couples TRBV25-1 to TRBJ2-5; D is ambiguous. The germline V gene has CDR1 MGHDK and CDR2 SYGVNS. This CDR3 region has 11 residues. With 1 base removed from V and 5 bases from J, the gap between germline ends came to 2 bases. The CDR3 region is CASSESETQYF. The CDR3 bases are TGTGCCAGCAGTGAATCGGAGACCCAGTACTTC. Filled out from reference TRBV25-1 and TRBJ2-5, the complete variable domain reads EADIYQTPRYLVIGTGKKITLECSQTMGHDKMYWYQQDPGMELHLIHYSYGVNSTEKGDLSSESTVSRIRTEHFPLTLESARPSHTSQYLCASSESETQYFGPGTRLLVL.

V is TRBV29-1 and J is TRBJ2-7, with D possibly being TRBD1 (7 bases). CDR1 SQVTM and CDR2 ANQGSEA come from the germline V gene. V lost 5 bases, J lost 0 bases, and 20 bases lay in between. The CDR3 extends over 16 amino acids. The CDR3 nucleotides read TGCAGCGTTCGAACCCGGCGGGACAGATACTCCTACGAGCAGTACTTC. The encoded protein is CSVRTRRDRYSYEQYF.

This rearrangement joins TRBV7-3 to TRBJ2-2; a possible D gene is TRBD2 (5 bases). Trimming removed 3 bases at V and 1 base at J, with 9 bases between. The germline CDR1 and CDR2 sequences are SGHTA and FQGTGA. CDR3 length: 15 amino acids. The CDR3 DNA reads TGTGCCAGCAGCTTCGGGGATAGGAACACCGGGGAGCTGTTTTTT. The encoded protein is CASSFGDRNTGELFF.

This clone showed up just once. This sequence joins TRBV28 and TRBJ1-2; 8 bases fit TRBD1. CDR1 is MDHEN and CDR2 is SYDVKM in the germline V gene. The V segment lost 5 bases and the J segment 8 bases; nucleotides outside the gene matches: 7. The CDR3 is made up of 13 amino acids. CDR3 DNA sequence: TGTGCCAGCAGTCCGGACAGGGTGACAGGCTACACCTTC. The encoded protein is CASSPDRVTGYTF.

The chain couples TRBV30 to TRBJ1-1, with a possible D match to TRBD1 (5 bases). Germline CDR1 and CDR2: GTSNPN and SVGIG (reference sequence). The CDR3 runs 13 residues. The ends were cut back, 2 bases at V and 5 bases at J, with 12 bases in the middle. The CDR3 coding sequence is TGTGCCTGGAGTTGGAAAAAGGGGACTGAAGCTTTCTTT. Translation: CAWSWKKGTEAFF.

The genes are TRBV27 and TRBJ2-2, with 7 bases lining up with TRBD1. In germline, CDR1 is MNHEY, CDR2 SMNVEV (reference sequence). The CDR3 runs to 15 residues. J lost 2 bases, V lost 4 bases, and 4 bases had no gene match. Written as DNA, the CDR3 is TGTGCCAGCAGTTACAGGGGTTTTAACACCGGGGAGCTGTTTTTT. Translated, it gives CASSYRGFNTGELFF.

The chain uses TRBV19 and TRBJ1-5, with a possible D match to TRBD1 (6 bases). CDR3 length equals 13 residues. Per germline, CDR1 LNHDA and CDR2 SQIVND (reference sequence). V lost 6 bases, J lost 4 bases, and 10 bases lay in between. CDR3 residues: CASSQDRNQPQHF. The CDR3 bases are TGTGCCAGTAGCCAAGACAGGAATCAGCCCCAGCATTTT.

DNA of the CDR3: TGCGCCAGCAGCCAAGATTCGGCCACCTCCCGGAGAGATACGCAGTATTTT. Residues: CASSQDSATSRRDTQYF. V is TRBV4-3 and J is TRBJ2-3, with no clear D. Germline V gene sequence: CDR1 LGHNA, CDR2 YSLEER. CDR3 size: 17 residues. Trimming removed 0 bases from V and 5 bases from J, with 18 bases in between.

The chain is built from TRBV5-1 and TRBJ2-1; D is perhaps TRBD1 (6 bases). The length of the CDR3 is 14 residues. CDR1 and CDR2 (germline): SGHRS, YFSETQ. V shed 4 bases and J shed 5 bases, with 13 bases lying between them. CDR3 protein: CASSNRVGDNEQFF. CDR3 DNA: TGCGCCAGCAGCAACAGGGTTGGAGACAATGAGCAGTTCTTC.

The DNA for the CDR3 is TGCGCCAGCAGCGCGACAGGTCTCGCTAGCGGATACACCGGGGAGCTGTTTTTT. This encodes CASSATGLASGYTGELFF. V and J are TRBV5-1 and TRBJ2-2, with D tentatively TRBD2 (7 bases). Germline V gene lookup returns CDR1 SGHRS and CDR2 YFSETQ. The CDR3 spans 18 residues. Trimming took 4 bases from V and 3 from J, leaving 22 bases between them.

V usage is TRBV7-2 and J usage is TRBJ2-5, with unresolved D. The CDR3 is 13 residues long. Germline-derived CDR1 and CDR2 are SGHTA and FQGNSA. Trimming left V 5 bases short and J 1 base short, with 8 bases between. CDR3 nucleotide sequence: TGTGCCAGCAGCATCACTTTCCAAGAGACCCAGTACTTC. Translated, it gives CASSITFQETQYF.

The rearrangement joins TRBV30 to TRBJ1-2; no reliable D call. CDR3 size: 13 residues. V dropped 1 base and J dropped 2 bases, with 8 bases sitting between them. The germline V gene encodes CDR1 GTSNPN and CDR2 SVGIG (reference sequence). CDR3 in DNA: TGTGCCTGGAGTGGGGGAGGGAACTATGGCTACACCTTC. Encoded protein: CAWSGGGNYGYTF.

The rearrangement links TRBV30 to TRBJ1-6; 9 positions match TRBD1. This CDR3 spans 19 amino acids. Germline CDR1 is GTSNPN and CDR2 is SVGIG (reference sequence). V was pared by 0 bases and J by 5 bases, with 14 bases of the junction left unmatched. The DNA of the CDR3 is TGTGCCTGGAGTGTATTGCGGGGACAGGGTAGAATCAATAATTCACCCCTCCACTTT. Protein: CAWSVLRGQGRINNSPLHF.

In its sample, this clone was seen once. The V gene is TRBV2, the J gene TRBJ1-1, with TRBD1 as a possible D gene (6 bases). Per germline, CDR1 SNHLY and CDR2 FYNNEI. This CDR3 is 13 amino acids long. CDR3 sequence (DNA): TGTTTTGGCTGGGGACATACCGGCACTGAAGCTTTCTTT. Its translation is CFGWGHTGTEAFF.

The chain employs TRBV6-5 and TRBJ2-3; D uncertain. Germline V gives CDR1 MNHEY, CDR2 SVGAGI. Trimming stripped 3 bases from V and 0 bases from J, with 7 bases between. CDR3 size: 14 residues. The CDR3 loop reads CASSYGQSTDTQYF. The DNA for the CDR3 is TGTGCCAGCAGTTATGGGCAGAGCACAGATACGCAGTATTTT.

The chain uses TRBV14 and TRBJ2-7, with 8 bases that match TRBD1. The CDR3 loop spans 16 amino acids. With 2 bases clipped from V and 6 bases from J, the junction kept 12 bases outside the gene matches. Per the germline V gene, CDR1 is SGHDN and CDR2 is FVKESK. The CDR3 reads CASSQRLQGVRVEQYF. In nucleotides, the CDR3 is TGTGCCAGCAGCCAAAGGCTACAGGGGGTAAGGGTCGAGCAGTACTTC. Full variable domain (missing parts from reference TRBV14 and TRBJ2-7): EAGVTQFPSHSVIEKGQTVTLRCDPISGHDNLYWYRRVMGKEIKFLLHFVKESKQDESGMPNNRFLAERTGGTYSTLKVQPAELEDSGVYFCASSQRLQGVRVEQYFGPGTRLTVT.

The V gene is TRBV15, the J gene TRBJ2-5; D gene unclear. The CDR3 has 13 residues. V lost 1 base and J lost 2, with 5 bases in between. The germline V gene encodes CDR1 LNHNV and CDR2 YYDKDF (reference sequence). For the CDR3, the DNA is TGTGCCACCAGCAGAGTCCAACAAGAGACCCAGTACTTC. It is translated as CATSRVQQETQYF. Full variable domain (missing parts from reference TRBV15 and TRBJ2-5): DAMVIQNPRYQVTQFGKPVTLSCSQTLNHNVMYWYQQKSSQAPKLLFHYYDKDFNNEADTPDNFQSRRPNTSFCFLDIRSPGLGDTAMYLCATSRVQQETQYFGPGTRLLVL.